This record looks at one T cell receptor beta chain sequence and its context. Which antigen it targets is not known. Base qualities were left out, and no much larger clone turns up one base away. Collaborating institutions collected whole blood in K2EDTA tubes following their own protocols. For TCRbeta analysis, collaborator samples were shipped as frozen whole blood, as isolated PBMCs, or as DNA extracted from either sample type. The immunoSEQ Assay, a bias-controlled multiplex PCR, was used to amplify TCRbeta CDR3 regions from genomic DNA. Per the source publication's procedure: The number of nucleated cells in each sample was estimated from the amplification of reference gene primers within the assay. To quantify the absolute abundance of each unique TCRbeta CDR3 rearrangement, sequence reads were collapsed and filtered. For each sample, productive Simpson clonality was calculated by taking the square root of Simpson's diversity index across productive rearrangements. TCRdb mirrors the immuneACCESS table, restricted to in-frame sequences. Some clones are absent from its copies; in checked studies, under half trace to an unresolved V gene, and the reason for the others is unknown. V, J and clone size derive from that table, while D and trimming were established from the DNA sequence. This sample is represented by under 200,000 clones; 70% to 90% of them were singletons. The ten largest clones represent roughly 2.5% of the sample.

These data belong to a study of blood T cell repertoires in COVID-19 (dated by TCRdb to about 2020). Regarding the study in general: Samples covering the acute and convalescent phases of COVID-19 were provided by collaborators in the United States, Italy and Spain. HLA class I and class II types, where available, came from metadata supplied by the sample provider rather than from assay-based typing. The samples were drawn from two sources: the first 160 participants of the ongoing ImmuneRACE study, and 950 to 1,500 subjects contributed by 6 global collaborators. Sample metadata almost always included a de-identified subject ID, COVID-19 status, age in years and sex. The prospective study material was composed of cDNA or gDNA derived from T cells, B-cell-depleted T cells, or PBMCs. The dataset comprised deeply sampled blood TCRbeta repertoires from subjects exposed to, actively infected with, or recovered from COVID-19. A freely available public database, intended as a resource for researchers studying the immune response to SARS-CoV-2, is where the repertoires were released.

CDR1 and CDR2 are read off the germline V gene (reference sequence) as GTSNPN and SVGIG. Deletion took 4 bases off V and 2 bases off J, with a span of 17 bases between the germline ends. Spanning cysteine to phenylalanine, the CDR3 consists of 15 amino acids. CDR3 DNA only is kept here, 45 bases in frame from base 1. What the research found in general, with its limitations: Clinical and demographic metadata were provided uncurated, with the amount varying by source and participant.

The sequence derives from a man aged 35-49 years with active or convalescent COVID-19. Rearrangement joined TRBV30 to TRBJ1-2, with a weak D call of TRBD1 (5 bases match). Specimen: peripheral blood. The CDR3 is CAWTPYSRGNYGYTF. In nucleotide form, the sequence is TGTGCCTGGACCCCATACTCTCGGGGGAACTATGGCTACACCTTC.